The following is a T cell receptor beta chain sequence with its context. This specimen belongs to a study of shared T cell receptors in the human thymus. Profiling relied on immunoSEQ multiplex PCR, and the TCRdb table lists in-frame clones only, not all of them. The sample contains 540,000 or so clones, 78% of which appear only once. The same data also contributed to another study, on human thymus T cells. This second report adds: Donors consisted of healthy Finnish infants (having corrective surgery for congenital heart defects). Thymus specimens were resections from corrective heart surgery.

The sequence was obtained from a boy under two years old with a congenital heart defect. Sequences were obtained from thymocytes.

The CDR3 spells CASIHLHRDRETYEQYF. The CDR3 region has the DNA TGTGCCAGCATCCACCTTCACCGGGACAGGGAGACCTACGAGCAGTACTTC. V gene TRBV28 combines with J gene TRBJ2-7; 9 bases line up with TRBD1. J lost 2 bases, V lost 7 bases, and 15 bases had no gene match. Germline V gene sequence: CDR1 MDHEN, CDR2 SYDVKM. The CDR3 has 17 residues.